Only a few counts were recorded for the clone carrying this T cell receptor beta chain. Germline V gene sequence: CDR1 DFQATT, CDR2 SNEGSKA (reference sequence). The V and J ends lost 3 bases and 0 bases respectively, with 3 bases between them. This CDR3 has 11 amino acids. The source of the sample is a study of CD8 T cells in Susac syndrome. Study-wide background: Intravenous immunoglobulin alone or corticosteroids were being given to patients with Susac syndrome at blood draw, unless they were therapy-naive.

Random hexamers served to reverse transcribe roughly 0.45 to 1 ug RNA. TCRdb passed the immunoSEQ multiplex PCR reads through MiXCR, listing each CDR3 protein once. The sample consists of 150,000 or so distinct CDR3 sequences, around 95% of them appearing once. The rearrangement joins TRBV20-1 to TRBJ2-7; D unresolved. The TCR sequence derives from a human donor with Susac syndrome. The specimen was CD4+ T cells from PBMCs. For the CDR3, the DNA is TGCAGTGCTAGGGACTCCTACGAGCAGTACTTC. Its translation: CSARDSYEQYF.